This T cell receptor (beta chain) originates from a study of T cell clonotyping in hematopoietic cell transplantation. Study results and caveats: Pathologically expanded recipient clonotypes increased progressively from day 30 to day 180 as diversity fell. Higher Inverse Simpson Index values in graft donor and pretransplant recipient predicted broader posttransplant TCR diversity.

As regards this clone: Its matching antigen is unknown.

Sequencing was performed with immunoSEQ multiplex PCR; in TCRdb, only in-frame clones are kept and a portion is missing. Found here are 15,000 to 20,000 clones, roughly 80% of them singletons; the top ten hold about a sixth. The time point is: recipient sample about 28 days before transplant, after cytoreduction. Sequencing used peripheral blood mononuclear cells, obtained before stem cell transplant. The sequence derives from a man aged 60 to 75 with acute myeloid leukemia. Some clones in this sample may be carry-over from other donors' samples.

CDR3 DNA sequence: TGTGCCAGCAGCTTAAACGGGGCAGACCGCACAGATACGCAGTATTTT. Residues: CASSLNGADRTDTQYF. V usage is TRBV7-6 and J usage is TRBJ2-3; D is tentatively TRBD1 or TRBD2 (5 bases each). This CDR3 has 16 amino acids. Trimming shortened V by 2 bases and J by 1 base, and 13 bases separated the two germline ends. Germline lookup yields CDR1 SGHVS and CDR2 FNYEAQ.